This TCR beta chain was observed in a study of T cell changes during pregnancy in multiple sclerosis. Repertoires were generated with immunoSEQ multiplex PCR, while TCRdb's copy carries only in-frame clones and drops some. Here the sample spans about 71,000 clones, roughly nine tenths being singletons. In germline, CDR1 is SGHTS, CDR2 YDEGEE. Trimming at V came to 4 bases and at J to 8 bases, leaving 12 bases not matched to a gene. CDR3 length: 15 amino acids. The sequencing here drew on CD8+ T cells from peripheral blood mononuclear cells, taken before pregnancy. The sequence was collected from a female donor with multiple sclerosis, enrolled in a pregnancy study. The genes are TRBV5-8 and TRBJ2-1; 7 bases fit TRBD1. CDR3 amino acids: CASSPRDRSIDEQFF. The CDR3 DNA follows: TGTGCCAGCAGCCCCCGGGACAGATCTATCGATGAGCAGTTCTTC.